The 29 T cell receptor beta chains listed next were all sequenced from one sample in a study of T cells in Graves' hyperthyroidism and ophthalmopathy. Researchers amplified the TCR beta CDR3 regions from RNA transcripts. Primed by the HTBI set, a first-round RT-PCR was run on the TCR CDR3. TCRdb processed the multiplex PCR reads anew with MiXCR; each CDR3 protein has one entry. The sample lists some 380,000 distinct CDR3 sequences, around an eighth occurring once. The sample taken for sequencing was blood. The receptors originated from a young man with Graves' hyperthyroidism that later progressed to Graves' ophthalmopathy.

The chain recombines TRBV12-3 or TRBV12-4 with TRBJ2-1; D is ambiguous. V was clipped by 5 bases and J by 10 bases, with 9 bases between them. This CDR3 spans 11 amino acids. CDR3 in DNA: TGTGCCAGCAGTATCGGACGGGAGCAGTTCTTC. Encoded protein: CASSIGREQFF.

This clonotype was observed once. It may be a read error: a sequence one base away is much more abundant. The chain has TRBV6-1 and TRBJ1-5; D perhaps matches TRBD1 (5 bases). V was shortened by 4 bases and J by 4 bases, with 14 bases between the two germline ends. This CDR3 spans 15 amino acids. The germline V gene has CDR1 MNHNS and CDR2 SASEGT. The CDR3 DNA follows: TGTGCCAGCAGTGCAGCGGGGGGATTAAATCAGCCCCAGCATTTT. This sequence encodes CASSAAGGLNQPQHF.

This clonotype was picked up many times. The chain has TRBV12-3 or TRBV12-4 and TRBJ1-2; the D is unclear. This CDR3 has 13 amino acids. The V and J ends lost 2 bases and 7 bases respectively, with 11 bases between them. The CDR3 coding sequence is TGTGCCAGCAGTTTATCGGGTCAGTCTGGCTACACCTTC. Translated: CASSLSGQSGYTF.

This clonotype was recorded at least ten times. This chain connects TRBV11-3 to TRBJ2-1, with unresolved D. CDR1 and CDR2 (germline): SGHNT, YENEEA. This CDR3 comprises 14 residues. Trimming cost V 8 bases and J 1 base, with 12 bases left between them. CDR3 region: CASEEGPSYNEQFF. CDR3 nucleotides: TGTGCCAGCGAGGAAGGCCCTTCCTACAATGAGCAGTTCTTC.

The sample holds many counts of this clonotype. The V call is TRBV27, the J call TRBJ1-1, with TRBD1 matching over 10 bases. V was pared by 3 bases and J by 4 bases, with 5 bases of the junction left unmatched. CDR1 and CDR2 from the germline V gene are MNHEY and SMNVEV (reference sequence). This CDR3 has 15 residues. The CDR3 sequence is CASSLATGGTTEAFF. For the CDR3, the DNA is TGTGCCAGCAGTTTGGCGACAGGGGGCACCACTGAAGCTTTCTTT.

On this clonotype: Possible read error: a much larger clone is one base away. The chain couples TRBV18 to TRBJ2-7; 8 bases align to TRBD1. Germline V gene sequence: CDR1 KGHSH, CDR2 LQKENI. The CDR3 has 14 residues. As DNA, the CDR3 is TGTGCCAGCTCACCCGCCGGGACAGGCTACGAGCGGTACTTC. Amino acids: CASSPAGTGYERYF.

This clonotype was observed many times. The gene calls are TRBV3-1 and TRBJ1-5; D is unresolved. CDR1 is LGHDT and CDR2 is YNNKEL in the germline V gene (reference sequence). Trimming cost V 1 base and J 5 bases, with 9 bases left between them. CDR3 length: 14 residues. Here the CDR3 reads CASSQAGGDQPQHF. CDR3 coding DNA: TGTGCCAGCAGCCAAGCGGGAGGCGATCAGCCCCAGCATTTT.

This clonotype was detected many times. The rearrangement joins TRBV7-8 to TRBJ2-7, with D possibly called TRBD1 or TRBD2 (5 bases each). Germline values: CDR1 SGHVS, CDR2 FQNEAQ. CDR3 length: 15 residues. V lost 5 bases, J lost 3 bases, and 17 bases lay in between. In nucleotides, the CDR3 is TGTGCCAGCAGCGAACGGACGGGAAGGGGCTACGAGCAGTACTTC. Translated: CASSERTGRGYEQYF.

The sample holds many counts of this clonotype. The rearrangement uses TRBV5-1 and TRBJ1-1; D gene ambiguous. V was shortened by 5 bases and J by 1 base, with 9 bases between the two germline ends. CDR3 length equals 13 residues. Germline lookup yields CDR1 SGHRS and CDR2 YFSETQ. The CDR3 region is CASRHPGNTEAFF. CDR3 sequence (DNA): TGCGCCAGCAGGCATCCTGGGAACACTGAAGCTTTCTTT. Using reference TRBV5-1 and TRBJ1-1 for the parts outside the CDR3, the full variable domain is KAGVTQTPRYLIKTRGQQVTLSCSPISGHRSVSWYQQTPGQGLQFLFEYFSETQRNKGNFPGRFSGRQFSNSRSEMNVSTLELGDSALYLCASRHPGNTEAFFGQGTRLTVV.

This clonotype was detected a few times. The rearrangement joins TRBV30 to TRBJ1-2, with a weak D call TRBD1 (6 bases). Germline lookup yields CDR1 GTSNPN and CDR2 SVGIG (reference sequence). V shed 3 bases and J shed 8 bases, with 25 bases lying between them. The CDR3 sequence is 16 residues long. CDR3 residues: CAWRGPPGHRGEGYTF. CDR3 coding DNA: TGTGCCTGGAGAGGGCCACCGGGACATCGAGGCGAGGGCTACACCTTC.

Points on this clonotype: This could be a read error, since a much larger clone is one nucleotide away. The CDR3 DNA follows: TGTGCCAGCAGCCCATATAGGGGGACCCAGTACTTC. Translating gives CASSPYRGTQYF. The chain couples TRBV3-1 to TRBJ2-5; a possible D gene is TRBD1 (5 bases). Trimming stripped 4 bases from V and 7 bases from J, with 10 bases between. CDR1 is LGHDT, CDR2 YNNKEL, per germline (reference sequence). The CDR3 length is 12 residues.

In its sample, this clonotype was seen many times. The chain is built from TRBV12-3 or TRBV12-4 and TRBJ1-5; no firm D call. This CDR3 has 21 amino acids. Trimming cost V 2 bases and J 6 bases, with 32 bases left between them. The CDR3 DNA reads TGTGCCAGCAGTTTAATCGCCCGGGTGGCGGTAGAGGCGAGGAGTAGTCAGCCCCAGCATTTT. Residues: CASSLIARVAVEARSSQPQHF.

This clonotype was seen repeatedly, ten times or more. The V gene is TRBV7-9, the J gene TRBJ2-1; 7 nucleotides agree with TRBD2. The J segment lost 7 bases and the V segment lost 5 bases, leaving 2 bases of the junction unmatched. Germline V gene data show CDR1 as SEHNR and CDR2 as FQNEAQ (reference sequence). The CDR3 consists of 12 residues. CDR3 coding DNA: TGTGCCAGCAGCGGGGGGGGGAATGAGCAGTTCTTC. It yields the protein CASSGGGNEQFF.

This clonotype was counted between two and nine times. DNA of the CDR3: TGTGCCAGCAGTGACTATGGGGGATCCAGCAATCAGCCCCAGCATTTT. Protein product: CASSDYGGSSNQPQHF. The chain is built from TRBV6-1 and TRBJ1-5; D may be TRBD1 (5 bases). Trimming removed 3 bases at V and 1 base at J, with 13 bases between. In germline, CDR1 is MNHNS, CDR2 SASEGT. The CDR3 loop spans 16 amino acids.

This clonotype was seen at least ten times. This chain connects TRBV30 to TRBJ1-1, with 10 bases aligning to TRBD1. CDR3 size: 15 residues. CDR1 is GTSNPN and CDR2 is SVGIG in the germline V gene (reference sequence). Here the CDR3 DNA reads TGTGCAGTTGACAGGGGGCGAATTGAGAACACTGAAGCTTTCTTT. Protein: CAVDRGRIENTEAFF.

This clonotype was counted at least ten times. The chain has TRBV7-9 and TRBJ1-2; 8 bases align to TRBD1. The CDR3 length is 15 residues. The V segment lost 5 bases and the J segment 2 bases; nucleotides outside the gene matches: 7. CDR1 and CDR2 from the germline V gene are SEHNR and FQNEAQ (reference sequence). Here the CDR3 reads CASSGGTGTNYGYTF. The CDR3 DNA reads TGTGCCAGCAGCGGTGGGACAGGCACCAACTATGGCTACACCTTC. Combining the CDR3 with reference TRBV7-9 and TRBJ1-2 gives the whole variable domain DTGVSQNPRHKITKRGQNVTFRCDPISEHNRLYWYRQTLGQGPEFLTYFQNEAQLEKSRLLSDRFSAERPKGSFSTLEIQRTEQGDSAMYLCASSGGTGTNYGYTFGSGTRLTVV.

This clonotype was observed many times. The J gene is TRBJ1-2, the V gene TRBV10-3, with 7 bases lining up with TRBD1. The CDR3 extends over 13 amino acids. V shed 8 bases, J shed 4 bases, and the junction held 7 bases outside the gene matches. In germline, CDR1 is ENHRY, CDR2 SYGVKD. The CDR3 DNA is TGTGCCATCGGACAGGACATGACCTATGGCTACACCTTC. Its protein product is CAIGQDMTYGYTF.

This clonotype was observed at least ten times. The CDR3 DNA reads as TGTGCCAGCAGCGCATGGGGGGAGCCCCAAGAGACCCAGTACTTC. Amino acids: CASSAWGEPQETQYF. The V and J genes are TRBV9 and TRBJ2-5, with a tentative D call TRBD2 (6 bases). The CDR3 runs to 15 residues. The V and J ends lost 3 bases and 1 base respectively, with 13 bases between them. Germline CDR1 is SGDLS and CDR2 is YYNGEE.

In this sample, this clonotype turned up a few times. This rearrangement joins TRBV12-5 to TRBJ2-1; no firm D call. This CDR3 has 15 residues. Germline V gene lookup returns CDR1 LGHNT and CDR2 FRNRAP. Deletions cut 1 base from V and 1 base from J, with 8 bases between. This chain's CDR3 is CASGLAPGSYNEQFF. CDR3 nucleotide sequence: TGTGCTAGTGGTTTGGCCCCCGGGTCCTACAATGAGCAGTTCTTC.

This clonotype was detected many times. The chain joins TRBV6-1 to TRBJ1-5; D possibly corresponds to TRBD1 (5 bases). The germline V gene has CDR1 MNHNS and CDR2 SASEGT. Trimming took off 5 bases at V and 3 bases at J, with 20 bases between the two ends. This CDR3 comprises 17 residues. The CDR3 DNA reads TGTGCCAGCAGTTATTCTGACGGGGGGTCGGTCAATCAGCCCCAGCATTTT. Amino acids: CASSYSDGGSVNQPQHF.

A note on this clonotype: A much larger clone lies a single base off, so this may be a read error. The chain recombines TRBV3-1 with TRBJ2-7, with TRBD1 matching 8 bases. Unmatched junction bases numbered 5, after V lost 1 base and J lost 6 bases. Germline-derived CDR1 and CDR2 are LGHDT and YNNKEL (reference sequence). The CDR3 has 14 residues. CDR3 nucleotide sequence: TGTGCCAGCAGCCAAGGGGGCAGGGGGCGCGAGCAGTACTTC. It codes for CASSQGGRGREQYF.

This clonotype was seen a few times. The chain couples TRBV5-6 to TRBJ1-2, with D possibly being TRBD1 (5 bases). The CDR3 spans 15 residues. V lost 2 bases and J lost 7, with 18 bases in between. Germline CDR1 and CDR2: SGHDT and YYEEEE. The CDR3 region is CASSLTGPRSPGYTF. CDR3 DNA: TGTGCCAGCAGCTTAACGGGGCCCAGGTCCCCTGGCTACACCTTC.

This clonotype was recorded at least ten times. DNA of the CDR3: TGTGCCAGCAACACAGAGACAGGAAGGACCCAGCATTTT. It is translated as CASNTETGRTQHF. The chain joins TRBV12-3 or TRBV12-4 to TRBJ1-5; possibly TRBD1 for D (6 bases). Trimming removed 7 bases from V and 11 bases from J, with 18 bases in between. This CDR3 spans 13 amino acids.

This clonotype was detected ten times or more. This chain uses TRBV6-5 with TRBJ2-5; 7 nucleotides match TRBD2. From germline, CDR1 is MNHEY and CDR2 SVGAGI. The CDR3 totals 17 residues. After removal of 0 bases from V and 4 bases from J, the junction contained 11 bases not matched to a gene. The CDR3 DNA is TGTGCCAGCAGTTACTCGCGGGGGAGACTAGGAGGAGAGACCCAGTACTTC. Protein product: CASSYSRGRLGGETQYF.

Many counts were recorded for this clonotype. J is TRBJ2-5 and V is TRBV9, with no clear D. Germline assignment: CDR1 SGDLS and CDR2 YYNGEE. The CDR3 is 14 amino acids. The V end was cut by 0 bases, the J end by 0 bases, with 6 bases between. In DNA, the CDR3 is TGTGCCAGCAGCGTAGGACTCCACCAAGAGACCCAGTACTTC. It encodes CASSVGLHQETQYF.

This clonotype was seen repeatedly, ten times or more. V usage is TRBV2 and J usage is TRBJ2-7; perhaps D is TRBD1 or TRBD2 (5 bases each). This CDR3 is 15 amino acids long. Trimming left V 5 bases short and J 0 bases short, with 14 bases between. Germline-derived CDR1 and CDR2 are SNHLY and FYNNEI. The CDR3 protein is CASSTRQSSSYEQYF. CDR3 DNA sequence: TGTGCCAGCAGTACTAGACAGTCCAGCTCCTACGAGCAGTACTTC.

This clonotype was recorded many times. The V and J genes are TRBV12-3 or TRBV12-4 and TRBJ1-1; D unclear. Trimming left V 6 bases short and J 5 bases short, with 16 bases between. The CDR3 extends over 14 amino acids. CDR3 DNA sequence: TGTGCCAGCAGCACTCCCTCAAGTGGGACTGAAGCTTTCTTT. It translates to CASSTPSSGTEAFF.

This clonotype occurred many times. The chain is built from TRBV9 and TRBJ1-2, with TRBD1 as a possible D gene (6 bases). The CDR3 loop spans 14 amino acids. The V and J ends lost 5 bases and 3 bases respectively, with 14 bases between them. Germline CDR1 reads SGDLS; CDR2 reads YYNGEE. CDR3 DNA sequence: TGTGCCAGCAGTTCGTACAGGGAGGACTATGGCTACACCTTC. It codes for CASSSYREDYGYTF.

The sample holds many counts of this clonotype. The V and J genes are TRBV7-9 and TRBJ1-5; weak D call: TRBD1 (5 bases). The V and J ends lost 5 bases and 5 bases respectively, with 13 bases between them. The CDR3 consists of 14 residues. Germline V gene data show CDR1 as SEHNR and CDR2 as FQNEAQ (reference sequence). The CDR3 DNA is TGTGCCAGCAGCCTAGGAAGGGGAGATCAGCCCCAGCATTTT. Its protein product is CASSLGRGDQPQHF.